This section outlines one T cell receptor (beta chain) sequence together with its context. Its cognate antigen is unknown. Looked up from germline, CDR1 is SGHRS and CDR2 is YFSETQ. The junction had 4 bases not matched to a gene; V was cut back by 2 bases and J by 8 bases. CDR3 length: 15 residues. PCR was performed a second time for about 6 to 11 cycles using a sample-barcoded 5' primer and a J-beta primer mix. MiXCR was run by TCRdb on the 5' RACE reads, yielding one entry per CDR3 protein. This sample carries roughly 1,300,000 distinct CDR3 sequences, 55% to 75% of them seen once, and the ten largest clones take roughly 6.3%. This record comes from a study of blood T cells in healthy people across ages. Broader study findings: Diversity estimates drawn from one million T cells were deemed underestimates.

The sequenced sample was blood. The chain joins TRBV5-1 to TRBJ1-6, with TRBD1 matching over 10 bases. This receptor was taken from a man between 18 and 35 years old in good health. CDR3 protein: CASSFRDRGDSPLHF. CDR3 coding DNA: TGCGCCAGCAGCTTCCGGGACAGGGGAGATTCACCCCTCCACTTT.